One and the same sample provided the 20 T cell receptor beta chains below, sequenced in a study of T cell repertoires in cytomegalovirus infection. Their antigens remain unidentified. TCRdb redid the calling of the reads with MiXCR, one entry per CDR3 protein. The sample records about 920,000 distinct CDR3 sequences, roughly 31% being singletons. Sequenced material: cultured CD8+ T cells from PBMCs, taken from culture after CMV antigen stimulation. The receptor set was obtained from a human donor in good health (CMV status not recorded). Some clones in this sample may be carry-over from other donors' samples.

V is TRBV6-1 and J is TRBJ2-5; TRBD1 agrees at 9 bases. The V and J ends lost 0 bases and 1 base, in that order; junction bases with no gene match: 9. Germline loops: CDR1 MNHNS, CDR2 SASEGT. The length of the CDR3 is 18 residues. CDR3 residues: CASSEALGTGFFQETQYF. The CDR3 DNA is TGTGCCAGCAGTGAAGCATTGGGGACAGGGTTTTTCCAAGAGACCCAGTACTTC.

This rearrangement joins TRBV5-4 to TRBJ2-3; D is tentatively TRBD1 or TRBD2 (5 bases each). The germline CDR1 and CDR2 sequences are SGHNT and YYREEE (reference sequence). The CDR3 has 16 amino acids. V was trimmed by 0 bases and J by 2 bases, leaving 13 bases between them. Written as DNA, the CDR3 is TGTGCCAGCAGCTTGGTCAGGGACGGATACACAGATACGCAGTATTTT. This translates into CASSLVRDGYTDTQYF.

This clonotype occurred once. This chain joins TRBV5-6 and TRBJ1-2, with TRBD1 matching over 9 bases. The germline V gene has CDR1 SGHDT and CDR2 YYEEEE. V was clipped by 4 bases and J by 7 bases; unmatched bases: 8. This CDR3 comprises 14 residues. The chain's CDR3 is CASSPDRGEGGYTF. The CDR3 nucleotides read TGTGCCAGCAGCCCGGACAGGGGTGAGGGTGGCTACACCTTC.

This clonotype was seen ten or more times. The chain is built from TRBV19 and TRBJ2-1; perhaps TRBD1 as D (6 bases). This CDR3 spans 14 amino acids. CDR1 is LNHDA, CDR2 SQIVND, per germline (reference sequence). With 9 bases removed from V and 0 bases from J, the gap between germline ends came to 12 bases. The CDR3, as DNA: TGTGCCAGCAAAGACAGGAGCTCCTACAATGAGCAGTTCTTC. This translates into CASKDRSSYNEQFF.

The V gene is TRBV6-5, the J gene TRBJ1-4, with D uncertain. The V and J ends lost 0 bases and 7 bases respectively, with 12 bases between them. The V gene's germline CDR1 is MNHEY and CDR2 SVGAGI. This CDR3 is built from 15 residues. The chain's CDR3 is CASSYSRIRGEKLFF. For the CDR3, the DNA is TGTGCCAGCAGTTACTCCCGCATTAGAGGTGAAAAACTGTTTTTT.

The chain employs TRBV29-1 and TRBJ2-7; unclear D gene. Trimming stripped 1 base from V and 0 bases from J, with 7 bases between. The length of the CDR3 is 13 residues. CDR1 SQVTM and CDR2 ANQGSEA come from the germline V gene. CDR3 in DNA: TGCAGCGTTGAAGTGGTCAGCTCCTACGAGCAGTACTTC. It encodes CSVEVVSSYEQYF.

The chain carries TRBV6-1 and TRBJ2-7; 15 nucleotides align to TRBD2. CDR3 length: 14 amino acids. Germline CDR1 MNHNS, CDR2 SASEGT. The V gene end was trimmed by 5 bases and the J gene end by 6 bases; junction bases not matched to a gene: 2. CDR3 region: CASSPGLAGGEQYV. In DNA form, the CDR3 reads TGTGCCAGCAGTCCGGGACTAGCGGGGGGCGAGCAGTACGTC.

The V gene is TRBV29-1, the J gene TRBJ2-2, with a tentative D call TRBD1 (5 bases). Per germline, CDR1 SQVTM and CDR2 ANQGSEA. The V and J ends lost 2 bases and 7 bases respectively, with 20 bases between them. This CDR3 has 16 amino acids. This chain's CDR3 is CSVETPRQGVGGELFF. The CDR3 region has the DNA TGCAGCGTTGAAACCCCTCGGCAGGGCGTAGGCGGGGAGCTGTTTTTT.

The table lists this clonotype with a few counts. The rearrangement uses TRBV27 and TRBJ2-3; TRBD2 matches 8 bases. Trimming at V came to 3 bases and at J to 0 bases, leaving 11 bases not matched to a gene. CDR1 and CDR2 (germline): MNHEY, SMNVEV (reference sequence). CDR3 size: 18 residues. The CDR3 DNA reads as TGTGCCAGCAGTTTGGGAGCGGGGGCCCGAACTAGCACAGATACGCAGTATTTT. This sequence encodes CASSLGAGARTSTDTQYF.

This clonotype has only a few counts. This rearrangement joins TRBV7-9 to TRBJ1-4, with unresolved D. CDR1 and CDR2 (germline): SEHNR, FQNEAQ (reference sequence). The CDR3 sequence is 15 residues long. V was clipped by 4 bases and J by 8 bases, with 17 bases between them. CDR3 sequence (DNA): TGTGCCAGCAGCTCTTCAATCAACCTCCGGGAAAAACTGTTTTTT. Its protein is CASSSSINLREKLFF.

V and J are TRBV6-1 and TRBJ1-5; a possible D gene is TRBD1 (5 bases). The CDR3 loop spans 15 amino acids. V lost 6 bases, J lost 2 bases, and 14 bases lay in between. CDR1 is MNHNS and CDR2 is SASEGT in the germline V gene. The CDR3 spells CASSWGRDGNQPQHF. CDR3 in DNA: TGTGCCAGCAGCTGGGGGAGGGACGGCAATCAGCCCCAGCATTTT.

This clonotype was recorded a few times. For the CDR3, the DNA is TGTGCCAGCAGTTCCCCAACCCGCGGGACACCCCCAGATACGCAGTATTTT. It specifies CASSSPTRGTPPDTQYF. The J gene is TRBJ2-3, the V gene TRBV6-5, with D possibly being TRBD1 or TRBD2 (6 bases each). This CDR3 region has 17 residues. V lost 4 bases to trimming and J lost 4 bases, with 21 bases between them. From germline, CDR1 is MNHEY and CDR2 SVGAGI.

This clonotype was observed at least ten times. The CDR3 here is CASSHTGQAAVNTEAFF. As DNA, the CDR3 is TGTGCCAGCAGCCATACGGGACAGGCGGCGGTGAACACTGAAGCTTTCTTT. The J gene is TRBJ1-1, the V gene TRBV7-9; 8 bases map to TRBD1. Trimming removed 5 bases from V and 0 bases from J; junction bases left unmatched: 11. Germline-derived CDR1 and CDR2 are SEHNR and FQNEAQ (reference sequence). The CDR3 has 17 amino acids. Looking up the rest from reference TRBV7-9 and TRBJ1-1 gives the full variable domain: DTGVSQNPRHKITKRGQNVTFRCDPISEHNRLYWYRQTLGQGPEFLTYFQNEAQLEKSRLLSDRFSAERPKGSFSTLEIQRTEQGDSAMYLCASSHTGQAAVNTEAFFGQGTRLTVV.

This clonotype showed up many times. The rearrangement links TRBV7-2 to TRBJ1-1; 10 bases are shared with TRBD1. From germline, CDR1 is SGHTA and CDR2 FQGNSA. The CDR3 has 13 amino acids. The ends lost 5 bases at V and 8 bases at J; junction bases unmatched: 5. The CDR3 is CASSAGQGGEAFF. The CDR3, as DNA: TGTGCCAGCAGCGCCGGACAGGGGGGCGAAGCTTTCTTT.

The J gene is TRBJ1-1, the V gene TRBV12-5, with D possibly matching TRBD1 (6 bases). Per germline, CDR1 LGHNT and CDR2 FRNRAP. The CDR3 runs to 15 residues. Trimming cost V 0 bases and J 4 bases, with 12 bases left between them. The CDR3 loop is CASGLVPRGGTEAFF. Written as DNA, the CDR3 is TGTGCTAGTGGTTTGGTACCAAGGGGGGGCACTGAAGCTTTCTTT. Full variable domain (rest looked up from reference TRBV12-5 and TRBJ1-1): DARVTQTPRHKVTEMGQEVTMRCQPILGHNTVFWYRQTMMQGLELLAYFRNRAPLDDSGMPKDRFSAEMPDATLATLKIQPSEPRDSAVYFCASGLVPRGGTEAFFGQGTRLTVV.

This clonotype occurred many times. The CDR3 DNA reads TGTGCCAGCAGCGTAGGGGGGACTCTCCTCTCCTACGAGCAGTACTTC. It codes for CASSVGGTLLSYEQYF. The chain is built from TRBV7-6 and TRBJ2-7; D is perhaps TRBD1 or TRBD2 (6 bases each). CDR3 length: 16 residues. Germline-derived CDR1 and CDR2 are SGHVS and FNYEAQ. Between the trimmed V and J ends, which lost 5 bases and 0 bases, there was a span of 17 bases.

The chain recombines TRBV12-3 or TRBV12-4 with TRBJ1-6; 9 bases align to TRBD1. The CDR3 has 17 residues. The trim removed 4 bases at V and 5 bases at J, leaving 9 bases unmatched. CDR3 in DNA: TGTGCCAGCAGTTCTTGGACAGGGGACCGGAATAATTCACCCCTCCACTTT. This gives the protein CASSSWTGDRNNSPLHF.

This rearrangement joins TRBV23-1 to TRBJ1-5, with 9 nucleotides matching TRBD1. TRBV23-1 carries the ORF label, with uncertain function. The CDR3 totals 15 residues. The V gene end was trimmed by 8 bases and the J gene end by 5 bases; junction bases not matched to a gene: 10. CDR3 coding DNA: TGCGCCAGCCCTAACAGGGGGCCCTCTCATCAGCCCCAGCATTTT. Protein: CASPNRGPSHQPQHF.

In its sample, this clonotype was seen many times. The chain has TRBV12-3 or TRBV12-4 and TRBJ2-2, with D possibly being TRBD1 or TRBD2 (5 bases each). V gave up 3 bases and J gave up 4 bases, with 9 bases separating them. This CDR3 is 14 amino acids long. The CDR3 here is CASSFTGPTGELFF. The CDR3 DNA reads TGTGCCAGCAGTTTCACGGGGCCCACCGGGGAGCTGTTTTTT.

In this sample, this clonotype turned up many times. Its ends do not fully match the called genes, so a read error is possible. The chain links TRBV4-2 to TRBJ2-1; either TRBD1 or TRBD2 may supply D (5 bases each). Germline CDR1 reads LGHNA; CDR2 reads YNFKEQ. The CDR3 extends over 15 amino acids. CDR3 loop: CASRHGTYTYNEQFF. The DNA for the CDR3 is TGTGCCAGCCGCCACGGGACGTACACCTACAATGAGCAGTTCTTC.